The TCR beta chain under discussion was sequenced for a study of blood T cell repertoires in COVID-19 (dated by TCRdb to 2018 to 2020). In terms of the full investigation: Collaborator samples came from the United States, Italy and Spain and covered acute and convalescent phases of COVID-19. Sample metadata almost always included a de-identified subject ID, COVID-19 status, age in years and sex. The repertoires were released in a freely available public database intended as a resource for research on the immune response to SARS-CoV-2. The prospective study material was composed of cDNA or gDNA derived from T cells, B-cell-depleted T cells, or PBMCs. The dataset comprised deeply sampled blood TCRbeta repertoires from subjects exposed to, actively infected with, or recovered from COVID-19. Where available, HLA class I and class II types were taken from metadata supplied by the sample provider and were not determined by assay-based typing. The samples were drawn from the first 160 participants of the ongoing ImmuneRACE study and from about 1,200 subjects provided by 6 global collaborators.

Reading from cysteine to phenylalanine, the CDR3 counts 14 amino acids. Here the CDR3 DNA is all that survives: 42 bases in frame from base 1. CDR1 and CDR2 were assigned from the germline V gene (reference sequence) as SGHKS and YYEKEE. After removal of 0 bases from V and 5 bases from J, the junction retains 4 bases not matched to a gene. The immunoSEQ Assay, a bias-controlled multiplex PCR, was used to amplify TCRbeta CDR3 regions from genomic DNA. Per the original workflow: Within the assay, amplification of reference gene primers was used to estimate how many nucleated cells each sample contained. To quantify the absolute abundance of each unique TCRbeta CDR3 rearrangement, sequence reads were collapsed and filtered. Productive Simpson clonality was computed per sample as the square root of Simpson's diversity index over productive rearrangements. TCRdb retrieved this table from immuneACCESS and kept in-frame rearrangements only. Not all clones are present; in checked studies, unresolved V genes account for under half, and no reason is known for the remainder. V and J calls and clone size come straight from that table; D and trimming were deduced from the DNA. Here the sample has 350,000 or so clones; roughly nine tenths occur a single time. The top ten clonotypes cover roughly 1% of the sample.

A remark on this clone: Its target antigen remains unknown. Per-base qualities were not stored, and no clone one base away is much larger.

Overall results and qualifications from the work: How much clinical and demographic metadata was included differed by source and by participant, and the metadata was provided uncurated.

Enrolling through a virtual design, the prospective study's participants ranged in age from about 18 to 89 years and lived across 24 United States geographic areas. To assign participants to cohorts, the prospective study relied on clinical history that participants themselves reported in a screening survey and a study questionnaire. For ImmuneRACE Cohort 3, a participant was defined as recovered based on two consecutive negative NP/OP PCR tests, clearance by a healthcare professional, or resolution of symptoms. In the prospective study, mobile phlebotomists collected whole blood, serum and a nasopharyngeal or oropharyngeal swab from each participant. Over a roughly two-month period, participants in the prospective study had the option of providing additional blood draws and questionnaires. Blood samples from the prospective study were shipped frozen or at room temperature prior to DNA extraction.

In this chain, TRBV5-5 is recombined with TRBJ1-1; a stretch of 7 junction bases matches TRBD1. This receptor was taken from a woman aged 30 to 39 who had recovered from COVID-19. The specimen sequenced was PBMCs or T cells enriched from blood (not recorded which). The DNA sequence is given as TGTGCCAGCAGCTTGGCGACAGGGAGGACTGAAGCTTTCTTT. This yields the protein CASSLATGRTEAFF.